This T cell receptor (beta chain) is drawn from a study of blood T cell repertoires in COVID-19. Overall study: Acute-phase and convalescent COVID-19 samples originated in the United States, Italy and Spain. PBMCs, B-cell-depleted T cells, or T cells were the source of the cDNA or gDNA that made up the material.

Original methodology: Reference gene primer amplification gave nucleated cell count estimates. Clones were sequenced by immunoSEQ multiplex PCR, and TCRdb holds only the in-frame ones, with some missing. V and J calls and clone size are given by that table; D and trimming were obtained from the DNA. The sample has tens of thousands of clones, roughly 80% seen once. The receptor was isolated from a human donor in a cohort sampled during active COVID-19. Material: peripheral blood.

The CDR3 loop reads CASSGTLGQPQHF. The CDR3 bases are TGTGCCAGCAGTGGCACCTTGGGCCAGCCCCAGCATTTT. The V gene is TRBV2, the J gene TRBJ1-5; D uncertain. V gave up 4 bases and J gave up 7 bases, with 11 bases separating them. Germline V gene sequence: CDR1 SNHLY, CDR2 FYNNEI. This CDR3 is built from 13 residues. Full variable domain (outside the CDR3, taken from reference TRBV2 and TRBJ1-5): EPEVTQTPSHQVTQMGQEVILRCVPISNHLYFYWYRQILGQKVEFLVSFYNNEISEKSEIFDDQFSVERPDGSNFTLKIRSTKLEDSAMYFCASSGTLGQPQHFGDGTRLSIL.